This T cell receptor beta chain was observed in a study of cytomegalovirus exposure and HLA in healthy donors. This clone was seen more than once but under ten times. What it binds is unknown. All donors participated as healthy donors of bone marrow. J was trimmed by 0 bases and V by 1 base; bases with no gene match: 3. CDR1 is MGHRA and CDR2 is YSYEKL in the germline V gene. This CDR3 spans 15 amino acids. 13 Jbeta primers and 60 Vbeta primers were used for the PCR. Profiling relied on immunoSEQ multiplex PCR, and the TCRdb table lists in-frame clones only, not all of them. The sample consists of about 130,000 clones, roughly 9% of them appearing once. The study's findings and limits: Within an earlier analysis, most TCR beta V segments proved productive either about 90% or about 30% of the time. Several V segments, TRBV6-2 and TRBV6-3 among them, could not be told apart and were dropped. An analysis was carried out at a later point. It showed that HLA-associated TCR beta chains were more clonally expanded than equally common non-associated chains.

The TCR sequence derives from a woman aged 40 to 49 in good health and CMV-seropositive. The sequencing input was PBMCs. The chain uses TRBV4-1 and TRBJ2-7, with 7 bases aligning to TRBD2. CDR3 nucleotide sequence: TGCGCCAGCAGCCAAGTGAGGGACTACTCCTACGAGCAGTACTTC. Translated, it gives CASSQVRDYSYEQYF.